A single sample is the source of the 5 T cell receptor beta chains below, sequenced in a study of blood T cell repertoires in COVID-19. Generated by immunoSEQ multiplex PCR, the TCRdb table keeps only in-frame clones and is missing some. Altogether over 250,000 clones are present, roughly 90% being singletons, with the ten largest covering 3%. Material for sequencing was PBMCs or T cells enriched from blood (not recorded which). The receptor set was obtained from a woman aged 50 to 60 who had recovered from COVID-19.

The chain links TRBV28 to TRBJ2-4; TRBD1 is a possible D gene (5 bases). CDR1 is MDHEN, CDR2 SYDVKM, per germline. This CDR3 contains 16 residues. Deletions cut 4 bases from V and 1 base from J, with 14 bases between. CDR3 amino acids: CASSSGHPPAKNIQYF. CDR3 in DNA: TGTGCCAGCAGTTCCGGACATCCCCCCGCCAAAAACATTCAGTACTTC. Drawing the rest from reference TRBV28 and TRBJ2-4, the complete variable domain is DVKVTQSSRYLVKRTGEKVFLECVQDMDHENMFWYRQDPGLGLRLIYFSYDVKMKEKGDIPEGYSVSREKKERFSLILESASTNQTSMYLCASSSGHPPAKNIQYFGAGTRLSVL.

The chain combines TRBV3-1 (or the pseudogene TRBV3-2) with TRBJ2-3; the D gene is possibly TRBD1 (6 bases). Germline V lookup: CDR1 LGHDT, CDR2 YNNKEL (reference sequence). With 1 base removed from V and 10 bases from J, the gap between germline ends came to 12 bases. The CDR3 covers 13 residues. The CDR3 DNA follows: TGTGCCAGCAGCCAAGGCAGGGGCACAGCGCAGTATTTT. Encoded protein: CASSQGRGTAQYF.

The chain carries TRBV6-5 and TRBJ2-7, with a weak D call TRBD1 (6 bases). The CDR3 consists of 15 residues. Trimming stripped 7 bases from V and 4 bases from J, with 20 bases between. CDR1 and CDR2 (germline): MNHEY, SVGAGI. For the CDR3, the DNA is TGTGCCAGCACCCCCCCCGGACAGTCTATTTACGAGCAGTACTTC. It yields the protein CASTPPGQSIYEQYF.

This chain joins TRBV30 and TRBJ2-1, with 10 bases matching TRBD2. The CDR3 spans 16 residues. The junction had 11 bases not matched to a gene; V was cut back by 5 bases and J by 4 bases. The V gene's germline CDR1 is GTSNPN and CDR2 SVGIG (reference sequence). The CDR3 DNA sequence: TGTGCCTGGGCCAAACTAGCGGGGTCCTCTTACAATGAGCAGTTCTTC. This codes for CAWAKLAGSSYNEQFF. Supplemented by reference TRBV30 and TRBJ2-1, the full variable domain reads SQTIHQWPATLVQPVGSPLSLECTVEGTSNPNLYWYRQAAGRGLQLLFYSVGIGQISSEVPQNLSASRPQDRQFILSSKKLLLSDSGFYLCAWAKLAGSSYNEQFFGPGTRLTVL.

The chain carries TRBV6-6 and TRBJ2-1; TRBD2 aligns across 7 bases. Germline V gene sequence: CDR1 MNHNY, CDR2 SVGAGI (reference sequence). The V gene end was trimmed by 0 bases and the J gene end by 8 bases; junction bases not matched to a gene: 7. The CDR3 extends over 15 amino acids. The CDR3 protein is CASSYSMREIDEQFF. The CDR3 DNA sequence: TGTGCCAGCAGTTACTCGATGCGGGAGATAGATGAGCAGTTCTTC.